Sequencing of this T cell receptor (beta chain) was carried out in a study of cytomegalovirus exposure and HLA in healthy donors. Regarding the study as a whole: Highest at DRB1 and lowest at HLA-C, TCR association rates differed among HLA loci in a later analysis. Follow-up analysis later connected one missense variant in DCLRE1C with trimming of TCR beta V- and J-genes.

The primer mix had 60 Vbeta and 13 Jbeta primers. The assay was immunoSEQ multiplex PCR, and TCRdb's table has in-frame clones only and misses some. The sample lists roughly 160,000 clones; 70% to 80% were seen once. Germline assignment: CDR1 MNHEY and CDR2 SVGAGI. CDR3 length: 13 amino acids. Comment on this clone: Its antigen is undetermined.

The receptor comes from a man aged 25-40 years in good health and CMV-seronegative. The sequencing sample was made of PBMCs. The chain employs TRBV6-5 and TRBJ2-5; a possible D gene is TRBD1 (5 bases). The closer fit of TRBJ2-7 to the DNA end suggests the J call may be wrong. This chain's CDR3 is CASSPDSAYEQYF. In DNA, the CDR3 is TGTGCCAGCAGTCCCGACAGCGCCTACGAGCAGTACTTC.